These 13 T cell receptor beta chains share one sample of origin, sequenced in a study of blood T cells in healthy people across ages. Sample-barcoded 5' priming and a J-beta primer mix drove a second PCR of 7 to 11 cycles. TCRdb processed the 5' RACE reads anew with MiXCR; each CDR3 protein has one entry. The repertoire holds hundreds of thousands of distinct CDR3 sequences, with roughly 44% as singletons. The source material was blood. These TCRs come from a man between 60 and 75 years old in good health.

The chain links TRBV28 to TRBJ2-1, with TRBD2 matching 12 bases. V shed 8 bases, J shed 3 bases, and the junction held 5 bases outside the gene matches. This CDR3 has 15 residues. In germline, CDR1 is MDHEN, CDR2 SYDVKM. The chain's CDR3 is CASLLAGGNYNEQFF. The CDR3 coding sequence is TGTGCCAGCCTACTAGCGGGAGGAAACTACAATGAGCAGTTCTTC.

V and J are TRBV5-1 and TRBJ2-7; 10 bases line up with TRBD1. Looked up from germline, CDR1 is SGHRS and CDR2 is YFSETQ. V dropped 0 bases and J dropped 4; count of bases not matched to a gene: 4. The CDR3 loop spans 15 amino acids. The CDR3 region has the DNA TGCGCCAGCAGCTTGGCCGGACAGGGGGTATACGAGCAGTACTTC. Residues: CASSLAGQGVYEQYF.

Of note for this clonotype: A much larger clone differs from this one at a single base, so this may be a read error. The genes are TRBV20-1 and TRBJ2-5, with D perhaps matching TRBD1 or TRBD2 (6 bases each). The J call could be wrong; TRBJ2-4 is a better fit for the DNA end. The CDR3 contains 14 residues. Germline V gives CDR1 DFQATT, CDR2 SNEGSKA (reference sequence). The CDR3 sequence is CSGGDGGARNIQYF. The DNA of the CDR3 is TGCAGTGGGGGGGACGGGGGCGCAAGGAACATTCAGTACTTC.

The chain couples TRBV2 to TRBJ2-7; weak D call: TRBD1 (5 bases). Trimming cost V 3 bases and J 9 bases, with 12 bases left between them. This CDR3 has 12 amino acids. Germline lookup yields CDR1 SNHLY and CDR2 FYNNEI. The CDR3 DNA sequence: TGTGCCAGCAGTGACAAGGGGCGCGGGCAGTACTTC. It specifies CASSDKGRGQYF.

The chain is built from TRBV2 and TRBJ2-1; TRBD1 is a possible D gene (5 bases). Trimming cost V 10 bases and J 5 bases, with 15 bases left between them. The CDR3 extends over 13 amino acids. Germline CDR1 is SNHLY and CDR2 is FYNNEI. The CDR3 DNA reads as TGTGCCAAGTGGGGCCCGCTGGACAATGAGCAGTTCTTC. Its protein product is CAKWGPLDNEQFF.

In DNA form, the CDR3 reads TGCAGTGCTCTGTCGACAGGGACCCTCTATGGCTACACCTTC. Amino acids: CSALSTGTLYGYTF. V usage is TRBV20-1 and J usage is TRBJ1-2; 7 bases match TRBD1. Germline V gene sequence: CDR1 DFQATT, CDR2 SNEGSKA (reference sequence). The trim removed 5 bases at V and 4 bases at J, leaving 10 bases unmatched. The CDR3 is 14 residues long.

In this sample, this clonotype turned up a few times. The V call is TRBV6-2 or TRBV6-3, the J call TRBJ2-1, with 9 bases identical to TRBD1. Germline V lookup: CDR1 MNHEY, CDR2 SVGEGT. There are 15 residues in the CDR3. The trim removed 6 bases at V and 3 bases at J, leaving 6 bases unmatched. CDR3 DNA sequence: TGTGCCAGCAGCACGGGACAGGGAGTCTACAATGAGCAGTTCTTC. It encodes CASSTGQGVYNEQFF.

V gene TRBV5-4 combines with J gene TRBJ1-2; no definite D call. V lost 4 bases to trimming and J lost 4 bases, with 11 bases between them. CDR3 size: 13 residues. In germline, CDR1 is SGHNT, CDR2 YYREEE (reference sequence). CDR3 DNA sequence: TGTGCCAGCAGCCCTGACCAGGTCTATGGCTACACCTTC. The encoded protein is CASSPDQVYGYTF.

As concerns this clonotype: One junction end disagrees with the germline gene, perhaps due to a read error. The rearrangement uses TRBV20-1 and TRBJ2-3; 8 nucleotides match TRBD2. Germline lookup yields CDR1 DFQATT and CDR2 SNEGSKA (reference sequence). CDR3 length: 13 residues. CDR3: CSAKREITDTRYF. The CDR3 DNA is TGCAGTGCAAAGCGGGAGATCACAGATACGCGGTATTTT.

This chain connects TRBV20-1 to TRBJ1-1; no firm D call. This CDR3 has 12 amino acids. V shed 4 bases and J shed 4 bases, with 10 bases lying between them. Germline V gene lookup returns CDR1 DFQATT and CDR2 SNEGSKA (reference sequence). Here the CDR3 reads CSAMGGVTEAFF. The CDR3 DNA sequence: TGCAGTGCTATGGGAGGAGTCACTGAAGCTTTCTTT.

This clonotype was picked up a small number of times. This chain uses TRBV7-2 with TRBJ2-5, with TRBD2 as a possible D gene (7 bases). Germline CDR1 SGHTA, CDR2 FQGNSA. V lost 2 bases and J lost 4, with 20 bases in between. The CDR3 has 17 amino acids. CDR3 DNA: TGTGCCAGCAGCTTAATAGGGGGAGAGGGAGGGGTAGAGACCCAGTACTTC. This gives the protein CASSLIGGEGGVETQYF.

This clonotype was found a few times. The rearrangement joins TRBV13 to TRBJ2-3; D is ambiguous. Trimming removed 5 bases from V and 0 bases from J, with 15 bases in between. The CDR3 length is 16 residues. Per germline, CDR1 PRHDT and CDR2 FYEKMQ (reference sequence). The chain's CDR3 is CASSVSPSTSTDTQYF. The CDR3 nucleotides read TGTGCCAGCAGCGTTAGTCCCAGCACTAGCACAGATACGCAGTATTTT.

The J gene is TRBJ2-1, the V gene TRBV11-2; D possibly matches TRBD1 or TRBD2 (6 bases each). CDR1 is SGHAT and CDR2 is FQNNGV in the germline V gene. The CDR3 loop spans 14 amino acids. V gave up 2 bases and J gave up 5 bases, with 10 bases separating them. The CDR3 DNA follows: TGTGCCAGCAGCTTAACAGGGAGGAACAATGAGCAGTTCTTC. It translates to CASSLTGRNNEQFF. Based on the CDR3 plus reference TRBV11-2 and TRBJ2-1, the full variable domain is EAGVAQSPRYKIIEKRQSVAFWCNPISGHATLYWYQQILGQGPKLLIQFQNNGVVDDSQLPKDRFSAERLKGVDSTLKIQPAKLEDSAVYLCASSLTGRNNEQFFGPGTRLTVL.